The 32 T cell receptor beta chains below were found in one sample sequenced in a study of cytomegalovirus exposure and HLA in healthy donors. 60 Vbeta and 13 Jbeta primers were used in PCR. The table came from immunoSEQ multiplex PCR; TCRdb's copy has only in-frame clones and leaves some out. The data contain 90,000 to 140,000 clones, over 80% of them singletons. Sequences were obtained from PBMCs. The receptors derive from a man aged 18 to 30 in good health and CMV-seronegative.

This rearrangement joins TRBV7-3 to TRBJ2-5, with TRBD1 matching 9 bases. Germline V lookup: CDR1 SGHTA, CDR2 FQGTGA. The CDR3 has 16 amino acids. V gave up 5 bases and J gave up 5 bases; unmatched junction bases: 12. CDR3 sequence reads: CASSLSGQGGWETQYF. The CDR3 nucleotides are TGTGCCAGCAGCCTGTCGGGACAGGGTGGCTGGGAGACCCAGTACTTC.

About this clone itself: Germline is not matched at one junction end, which may reflect a read error. CDR3 nucleotide sequence: TGCGCCAGCGGCCAAGATAAACTAGCTGGTGCAGATACGCAGTATTTT. Its translation is CASGQDKLAGADTQYF. This chain uses TRBV4-1 with TRBJ2-3; maybe TRBD2 (6 bases). CDR3 length: 16 residues. CDR1 is MGHRA, CDR2 YSYEKL, per germline.

This clone is judged medium-sized (0.01 to 0.1%). The chain combines TRBV30 with TRBJ2-6; D is unresolved. The ends were cut back, 0 bases at V and 0 bases at J, with 9 bases in the middle. The germline V gene has CDR1 GTSNPN and CDR2 SVGIG (reference sequence). The CDR3 runs 16 residues. The DNA for the CDR3 is TGTGCCTGGAGTGTAGTGTCGGTCTCTGGGGCCAACGTCCTGACTTTC. This encodes CAWSVVSVSGANVLTF.

The V and J genes are TRBV6-6 and TRBJ1-5; D not certain. The V end was cut by 0 bases, the J end by 11 bases, with 8 bases between. Germline CDR1 MNHNY, CDR2 SVGAGI (reference sequence). CDR3 length: 12 amino acids. This chain's CDR3 is CASSYSRESQHF. In DNA form, the CDR3 reads TGTGCCAGCAGTTACTCGAGGGAGTCCCAGCATTTT.

V and J are TRBV19 and TRBJ2-5, with 8 bases lining up with TRBD2. The CDR3 extends over 14 amino acids. The V segment lost 4 bases and the J segment 5 bases; nucleotides outside the gene matches: 6. Germline V CDR1 and CDR2: LNHDA, SQIVND (reference sequence). The CDR3 DNA is TGTGCCAGTAGTACCCGGCGGGAGGTGGAGACCCAGTACTTC. Its translation is CASSTRREVETQYF.

The V call is TRBV11-2, the J call TRBJ2-1; 7 positions agree with TRBD2. Germline V gene lookup returns CDR1 SGHAT and CDR2 FQNNGV. CDR3 length equals 12 residues. V was pared by 5 bases and J by 8 bases, with 3 bases of the junction left unmatched. CDR3 sequence: CASSLAVDEQFF. The CDR3 DNA is TGTGCCAGCAGCCTAGCGGTCGATGAGCAGTTCTTC.

The rearrangement uses TRBV6-5 and TRBJ1-2; no reliable D call. Trimming shortened V by 2 bases and J by 6 bases, and 13 bases separated the two germline ends. The CDR3 sequence is 14 residues long. Germline-derived CDR1 and CDR2 are MNHEY and SVGAGI. CDR3 DNA: TGTGCCAGCAGTTACCTACCTTTGGAGGATGGCTACACCTTC. Translated, it gives CASSYLPLEDGYTF.

This chain joins TRBV10-2 and TRBJ2-1, with TRBD1 as a possible D gene (6 bases). V lost 6 bases, J lost 8 bases, and 26 bases lay in between. The CDR3 contains 17 residues. Germline V gene lookup returns CDR1 WSHSY and CDR2 SAAADI. CDR3 DNA sequence: TGCGCCAGCAGGGGCGCATCCCCCAGGGGCTCAAGCCATGAGCAGTTCTTC. It yields the protein CASRGASPRGSSHEQFF.

The chain is built from TRBV21-1 and TRBJ2-5; the table calls TRBD1, which could not be checked here. The DNA end lines up better with TRBJ2-7; the J call may be wrong. TRBV21-1 is a listed pseudogene. The CDR3 is 16 amino acids. The CDR3 sequence: CASSKEDSPVTYEQYF. Written as DNA, the CDR3 is TGTGCCAGCAGCAAAGAGGACAGCCCAGTGACCTACGAGCAGTACTTC.

V is TRBV5-1 and J is TRBJ2-2; unclear D gene. In germline, CDR1 is SGHRS, CDR2 YFSETQ. V lost 3 bases and J lost 4, with 10 bases in between. The CDR3 length is 14 residues. The CDR3 nucleotides read TGCGCCAGCAGCTCTACTACGCCCACCGGGGAGCTGTTTTTT. Translation gives CASSSTTPTGELFF.

This clone came up once. This chain uses TRBV5-4 with TRBJ2-1; 11 bases are shared with TRBD2. CDR1 is SGHNT and CDR2 is YYREEE in the germline V gene (reference sequence). After removal of 0 bases from V and 8 bases from J, the junction contained 7 bases not matched to a gene. This CDR3 has 16 residues. CDR3 DNA: TGTGCCAGCAGCTTGGCTCTAGCGGGAGGCAGGGATGAGCAGTTCTTC. Amino acid sequence: CASSLALAGGRDEQFF.

The V call is TRBV5-5, the J call TRBJ2-3; the match to TRBD2 covers 12 bases. The junction had 10 bases not matched to a gene; V was cut back by 4 bases and J by 1 base. The CDR3 spans 18 residues. Per germline, CDR1 SGHKS and CDR2 YYEKEE (reference sequence). The CDR3 DNA reads as TGTGCCAGCAGCCCTGAGGCTAGCGGGAGGGCTCGCACAGATACGCAGTATTTT. The encoded protein is CASSPEASGRARTDTQYF.

The J gene is TRBJ2-3, the V gene TRBV9, with D tentatively TRBD1 (6 bases). V was trimmed by 4 bases and J by 8 bases, leaving 14 bases between them. Germline CDR1 SGDLS, CDR2 YYNGEE. The CDR3 has 13 residues. CDR3 amino acids: CASSTILGGTQYF. The CDR3 DNA sequence: TGTGCCAGCAGCACTATTCTAGGGGGTACGCAGTATTTT. The full variable domain, rest sourced from reference TRBV9 and TRBJ2-3, is DSGVTQTPKHLITATGQRVTLRCSPRSGDLSVYWYQQSLDQGLQFLIQYYNGEERAKGNILERFSAQQFPDLHSELNLSSLELGDSALYFCASSTILGGTQYFGPGTRLTVL.

This chain links TRBV19 with TRBJ1-4, with D perhaps matching TRBD1 (6 bases). Germline CDR1 LNHDA, CDR2 SQIVND (reference sequence). V lost 6 bases and J 0 bases, leaving 17 bases between the germline ends. The CDR3 contains 17 residues. As DNA, the CDR3 is TGTGCCAGTAGGCCAGGGGTCCTCCGGGCAACTAATGAAAAACTGTTTTTT. The encoded protein is CASRPGVLRATNEKLFF. Variable domain in full (rest from reference TRBV19 and TRBJ1-4): DGGITQSPKYLFRKEGQNVTLSCEQNLNHDAMYWYRQDPGQGLRLIYYSQIVNDFQKGDIAEGYSVSREKKESFPLTVTSAQKNPTAFYLCASRPGVLRATNEKLFFGSGTQLSVL.

The V and J genes are TRBV6-1 and TRBJ2-3; 11 bases align to TRBD1. Germline loops: CDR1 MNHNS, CDR2 SASEGT. J lost 3 bases, V lost 6 bases, and 5 bases had no gene match. This CDR3 is 15 amino acids long. The CDR3 coding sequence is TGTGCCAGCAGGGAGGGACAGGGGGTAACAGATACGCAGTATTTT. This gives the protein CASREGQGVTDTQYF.

Only a few counts were recorded for this clone. Other DNA sequences of this sample code for an identical CDR3. The J gene is TRBJ1-5, the V gene TRBV25-1; 7 positions agree with TRBD1. The J segment lost 2 bases and the V segment lost 5 bases, leaving 3 bases of the junction unmatched. CDR1 and CDR2 from the germline V gene are MGHDK and SYGVNS. The CDR3 runs 14 residues. CDR3 region: CASSSTGGNQPQHF. DNA of the CDR3: TGTGCCAGCAGTTCTACAGGGGGCAATCAGCCCCAGCATTTT. Looking up the rest from reference TRBV25-1 and TRBJ1-5 gives the full variable domain: EADIYQTPRYLVIGTGKKITLECSQTMGHDKMYWYQQDPGMELHLIHYSYGVNSTEKGDLSSESTVSRIRTEHFPLTLESARPSHTSQYLCASSSTGGNQPQHFGDGTRLSIL.

The chain carries TRBV18 and TRBJ2-1, with no clear D. Per the germline V gene, CDR1 is KGHSH and CDR2 is LQKENI. V was trimmed by 1 base and J by 9 bases, leaving 10 bases between them. There are 13 residues in the CDR3. This CDR3 reads CASSPLQNTEQFF. The DNA of the CDR3 is TGTGCCAGCTCACCACTCCAGAACACTGAGCAGTTCTTC.

This rearrangement joins TRBV6-1 to TRBJ1-2; the match to TRBD1 covers 9 bases. The CDR3 contains 16 residues. The germline V gene has CDR1 MNHNS and CDR2 SASEGT. Germline trimming cut 2 bases from V and 5 bases from J; bases unmatched to any gene: 9. The CDR3 nucleotides read TGTGCCAGCAGTGAAACTTGGGACAGGGAGGTTTATGGCTACACCTTC. Protein product: CASSETWDREVYGYTF.

The rearrangement uses TRBV7-3 and TRBJ2-5; 9 bases align to TRBD2. This CDR3 has 16 residues. V dropped 6 bases and J dropped 2; count of bases not matched to a gene: 10. Germline V CDR1 and CDR2: SGHTA, FQGTGA. DNA of the CDR3: TGTGCCAGCAGTTTGGGCGGGAGGGCTGGACAAGAGACCCAGTACTTC. Its protein is CASSLGGRAGQETQYF.

The chain links TRBV7-8 to TRBJ2-7; D unclear. The ends were cut back, 1 base at V and 6 bases at J, with 13 bases in the middle. Germline-derived CDR1 and CDR2 are SGHVS and FQNEAQ. The CDR3 has 14 amino acids. The CDR3 nucleotides are TGTGCCAGCAGCTTAGGTCGCCTAGTACTCGAGCAGTACTTC. As protein: CASSLGRLVLEQYF.

This sequence joins TRBV4-3 and TRBJ2-2; no reliable D call. CDR1 is LGHNA, CDR2 YSLEER, per germline. Between the trimmed V and J ends, which lost 0 bases and 2 bases, there was a span of 4 bases. This CDR3 is 14 amino acids long. DNA of the CDR3: TGCGCCAGCAGCCAAGAGGCAAACACCGGGGAGCTGTTTTTT. Translation gives CASSQEANTGELFF.

This rearrangement joins TRBV9 to TRBJ2-2; no clear D. CDR3 length: 19 amino acids. From germline, CDR1 is SGDLS and CDR2 YYNGEE. The ends were cut back, 0 bases at V and 8 bases at J, with 26 bases in the middle. CDR3 sequence: CASSVVAALNPWALGELFF. The DNA of the CDR3 is TGTGCCAGCAGCGTAGTGGCAGCCTTAAACCCTTGGGCGTTGGGGGAGCTGTTTTTT. The variable domain in full, with the rest retrieved from reference TRBV9 and TRBJ2-2, is DSGVTQTPKHLITATGQRVTLRCSPRSGDLSVYWYQQSLDQGLQFLIQYYNGEERAKGNILERFSAQQFPDLHSELNLSSLELGDSALYFCASSVVAALNPWALGELFFGEGSRLTVL.

The rearrangement uses TRBV11-2 and TRBJ1-2, with a possible D match to TRBD1 (5 bases). Between the trimmed V and J ends, which lost 1 base and 1 base, there was a span of 10 bases. Germline V gene data show CDR1 as SGHAT and CDR2 as FQNNGV. The CDR3 runs 15 residues. CDR3 nucleotide sequence: TGTGCCAGCAGCTTAGTTAAAGGGGTTAACTATGGCTACACCTTC. It yields the protein CASSLVKGVNYGYTF.

This sequence joins TRBV25-1 and TRBJ2-7, with unresolved D. The CDR3 spans 12 residues. Trimming stripped 5 bases from V and 2 bases from J, with 7 bases between. The germline V gene has CDR1 MGHDK and CDR2 SYGVNS. In nucleotides, the CDR3 is TGTGCCAGCAGTCCAGTGGCCTACGAGCAGTACTTC. Translating gives CASSPVAYEQYF.

This chain joins TRBV2 and TRBJ1-2; possible D gene TRBD1, 6 bases. The CDR3 spans 15 residues. The V end was cut by 2 bases, the J end by 1 base, with 11 bases between. Germline V lookup: CDR1 SNHLY, CDR2 FYNNEI. The CDR3 DNA sequence: TGTGCCAGCAGTGAATCGACAGGCCTTAACTATGGCTACACCTTC. This codes for CASSESTGLNYGYTF.

The chain has TRBV7-9 and TRBJ1-2; tentatively, D is TRBD1 (6 bases). The CDR3 extends over 12 amino acids. Germline V CDR1 and CDR2: SEHNR, FQNEAQ (reference sequence). V was shortened by 7 bases and J by 8 bases, with 14 bases between the two germline ends. CDR3 sequence reads: CASTTTGNGYTF. The CDR3 DNA sequence: TGTGCCAGCACCACGACAGGAAACGGCTACACCTTC.

The V gene is TRBV4-1, the J gene TRBJ2-2; D perhaps matches TRBD2 (5 bases). The germline V and J ends were trimmed by 7 bases and 0 bases, with 15 bases remaining between them. The germline V gene has CDR1 MGHRA and CDR2 YSYEKL. The CDR3 runs 16 residues. The CDR3 coding sequence is TGCGCCAGCACCAAAGGGCGGGCCGCGAACACCGGGGAGCTGTTTTTT. Its translation: CASTKGRAANTGELFF.

The V and J genes are TRBV7-9 and TRBJ2-7; 8 positions match TRBD1. The CDR3 consists of 14 residues. Trimming took 5 bases from V and 6 from J; bases not matched to a gene: 9. Germline V gene lookup returns CDR1 SEHNR and CDR2 FQNEAQ (reference sequence). CDR3 in DNA: TGTGCCAGCAGCCCAGGACAGGGCCGGGGCGAGCAGTACTTC. Translating gives CASSPGQGRGEQYF.

The CDR3 loop reads CSVWDRRSYEQYF. The DNA of the CDR3 is TGCAGCGTTTGGGACAGGCGCTCCTACGAGCAGTACTTC. The chain links TRBV29-1 to TRBJ2-7; TRBD1 aligns across 8 bases. Per the germline V gene, CDR1 is SQVTM and CDR2 is ANQGSEA. The CDR3 contains 13 residues. The V segment lost 5 bases and the J segment 0 bases; nucleotides outside the gene matches: 3.

The gene calls are TRBV5-1 and TRBJ1-1, with 9 bases identical to TRBD1. Germline values: CDR1 SGHRS, CDR2 YFSETQ. Trimming at V came to 6 bases and at J to 2 bases, leaving 8 bases not matched to a gene. The CDR3 has 15 residues. The DNA of the CDR3 is TGCGCCAGCAACCCCGGGGACAGGGAAAACACTGAAGCTTTCTTT. As protein: CASNPGDRENTEAFF.

This clone showed up just once. The CDR3: CASSPHRGFSGEQFF. DNA for the CDR3: TGTGCCAGCAGCCCACACAGGGGGTTTAGCGGTGAGCAGTTCTTC. The chain is built from TRBV7-8 and TRBJ2-1, with TRBD1 identical over 8 bases. V lost 5 bases, J lost 9 bases, and 12 bases stayed unmatched. The germline gives CDR1 SGHVS, CDR2 FQNEAQ. CDR3 size: 15 residues.

The chain joins TRBV9 to TRBJ2-5, with TRBD2 identical over 9 bases. V was pared by 4 bases and J by 2 bases, with 12 bases of the junction left unmatched. CDR3 length: 17 residues. Per germline, CDR1 SGDLS and CDR2 YYNGEE. The CDR3 DNA reads TGTGCCAGCAGCCTGAGCCTAGCGGGAAGCTCTCAAGAGACCCAGTACTTC. Protein product: CASSLSLAGSSQETQYF.